One sample yielded the 18 T cell receptor beta chains listed below, sequenced in a study of shared clonotypes between healthy human individuals. Produced via immunoSEQ multiplex PCR; TCRdb's table is partial and in-frame only. This sample has 2 million to 2.5 million clones, with about 90% found just once. The sequenced sample was naive CD4+ T cells from PBMCs. Subset: CD45RA+ positively selected. Receptor source: a young man in good health. Some clones in this sample may be carry-over from other donors' samples.

The CDR3 protein is CASSQRTPSGTKETQYF. As DNA, the CDR3 is TGTGCCAGTAGTCAGAGAACACCGAGCGGGACGAAAGAGACCCAGTACTTC. The chain links TRBV19 to TRBJ2-5; 7 bases are shared with TRBD2. This CDR3 is built from 17 residues. The germline gives CDR1 LNHDA, CDR2 SQIVND (reference sequence). Germline trimming cut 5 bases from V and 3 bases from J; bases unmatched to any gene: 15.

The rearrangement links TRBV10-3 to TRBJ1-1, with TRBD1 matching 7 bases. The CDR3 is 13 residues long. Unmatched junction bases numbered 3, after V lost 8 bases and J lost 0 bases. Germline V gene lookup returns CDR1 ENHRY and CDR2 SYGVKD. For the CDR3, the DNA is TGTGCCATCGGGACAGCCTTGAACACTGAAGCTTTCTTT. Protein product: CAIGTALNTEAFF.

J is TRBJ2-7 and V is TRBV15; D is unclear. There are 14 residues in the CDR3. Deletions cut 1 base from V and 3 bases from J, with 10 bases between. The germline V gene encodes CDR1 LNHNV and CDR2 YYDKDF (reference sequence). Written as DNA, the CDR3 is TGTGCCACCAGCAGAGGCCTTGGATACTACGAGCAGTACTTC. The encoded protein is CATSRGLGYYEQYF.

The chain is built from TRBV6-5 and TRBJ2-7; 8 bases align to TRBD2. Losses at the gene ends were 6 bases for V and 4 bases for J; bases not matched to a gene: 8. Germline values: CDR1 MNHEY, CDR2 SVGAGI. This CDR3 is built from 14 residues. CDR3 in amino acids: CASSTSGSGYEQYF. In nucleotides, the CDR3 is TGTGCCAGCAGCACCAGCGGGAGTGGGTACGAGCAGTACTTC.

CDR3 protein: CASSLGLLAGRPSYNEQFF. For the CDR3, the DNA is TGTGCCAGCAGCTTAGGTCTGCTAGCGGGACGTCCATCCTACAATGAGCAGTTCTTC. The J gene is TRBJ2-1, the V gene TRBV11-3, with 9 bases fitting TRBD2. Germline-derived CDR1 and CDR2 are SGHNT and YENEEA. CDR3 length: 19 amino acids. V was pared by 1 base and J by 1 base, with 11 bases of the junction left unmatched.

The CDR3 coding sequence is TGTGCCAGCAGCCGCGAGAGGGACAGGGGGGAGCCCCAGCATTTT. It specifies CASSRERDRGEPQHF. The V call is TRBV21-1, the J call TRBJ1-5; the table gives TRBD1 as D, unverified against the DNA. TRBV21-1 is a pseudogene. The CDR3 length is 15 residues.

This chain joins TRBV6-6 and TRBJ1-1, with D uncertain. The germline CDR1 and CDR2 sequences are MNHNY and SVGAGI (reference sequence). V dropped 2 bases and J dropped 5 bases, with 15 bases sitting between them. The CDR3 is made up of 15 amino acids. CDR3 DNA sequence: TGTGCCAGCAGTTACCCCCTGGGTGGCGAGACTGAAGCTTTCTTT. This sequence encodes CASSYPLGGETEAFF.

This clone was recorded a few times. The J gene is TRBJ2-1, the V gene TRBV6-1, with D possibly being TRBD2 (5 bases). Germline V gene lookup returns CDR1 MNHNS and CDR2 SASEGT. Trimming stripped 4 bases from V and 8 bases from J, with 12 bases between. The CDR3 sequence is 13 residues long. The CDR3 region has the DNA TGTGCCAGCAGTGCTGGACTGGGCCATGAGCAGTTCTTC. Amino acid sequence: CASSAGLGHEQFF.

This clone appeared once. This chain uses TRBV6-5 with TRBJ1-5; D is ambiguous. Trimming took 4 bases from V and 4 from J, leaving 8 bases between them. The V gene's germline CDR1 is MNHEY and CDR2 SVGAGI. The CDR3 has 13 amino acids. In nucleotides, the CDR3 is TGTGCCAGCAGTTGGAGGGTTAATCAGCCCCAGCATTTT. It yields the protein CASSWRVNQPQHF.

V gene TRBV5-1 combines with J gene TRBJ2-5; 7 nucleotides agree with TRBD1. This CDR3 region has 14 residues. The trim removed 4 bases at V and 5 bases at J, leaving 8 bases unmatched. The germline V gene has CDR1 SGHRS and CDR2 YFSETQ. The CDR3 DNA is TGCGCCAGCAGCATGACAGGGCATGGGGAGACCCAGTACTTC. This gives the protein CASSMTGHGETQYF.

Turning to this clone: Other nucleotide sequences in the sample specify the same CDR3. CDR3 nucleotides: TGTGCCAGCTCACCACAGGGACAGACATATGGCTACACCTTC. It yields the protein CASSPQGQTYGYTF. V and J are TRBV18 and TRBJ1-2; 7 bases align to TRBD1. The CDR3 contains 14 residues. CDR1 and CDR2 from the germline V gene are KGHSH and LQKENI. V gave up 1 base and J gave up 5 bases; unmatched junction bases: 4.

J is TRBJ2-7 and V is TRBV28; unclear D gene. There are 15 residues in the CDR3. CDR1 and CDR2 from the germline V gene are MDHEN and SYDVKM. The germline V and J ends were trimmed by 5 bases and 6 bases, with 20 bases remaining between them. The CDR3 DNA follows: TGTGCCAGCAGTGTGAGGACGGCTCGAAGTGGCGAGCAGTACTTC. Translating gives CASSVRTARSGEQYF.

This clone was seen a single time. V gene TRBV19 combines with J gene TRBJ1-2; D unclear. Germline CDR1 is LNHDA and CDR2 is SQIVND (reference sequence). Trimming shortened V by 7 bases and J by 1 base, and 10 bases separated the two germline ends. The length of the CDR3 is 13 residues. The CDR3 DNA is TGTGCCAGTACCCCCGGGGTTAACTATGGCTACACCTTC. Translated, it gives CASTPGVNYGYTF.

The J gene is TRBJ1-4, the V gene TRBV5-1, with 7 bases aligning to TRBD1. Germline V gene lookup returns CDR1 SGHRS and CDR2 YFSETQ. The CDR3 is 15 residues long. Trimming took 0 bases from V and 7 from J; bases not matched to a gene: 6. The CDR3 DNA reads as TGCGCCAGCAGCTTGGTTGGAGGGGGCAGTGAAAAACTGTTTTTT. Protein sequence: CASSLVGGGSEKLFF.

In nucleotides, the CDR3 is TGTGCCAGCAGCTTAGACGGGACGTCTTATGGCTACACCTTC. It translates to CASSLDGTSYGYTF. This chain links TRBV7-9 with TRBJ1-2, with TRBD1 as a possible D gene (5 bases). The ends were cut back, 1 base at V and 5 bases at J, with 11 bases in the middle. The CDR3 sequence is 14 residues long. From germline, CDR1 is SEHNR and CDR2 FQNEAQ (reference sequence).

The chain uses TRBV2 and TRBJ2-7; D might be TRBD1 (7 bases). This CDR3 has 15 amino acids. CDR1 and CDR2 from the germline V gene are SNHLY and FYNNEI. V lost 8 bases to trimming and J lost 2 bases, with 19 bases between them. The CDR3 DNA follows: TGTGCCAGCCTGTGGGGCAGGGGGGCGACCTACGAGCAGTACTTC. This sequence encodes CASLWGRGATYEQYF. Variable domain in full (rest from reference TRBV2 and TRBJ2-7): EPEVTQTPSHQVTQMGQEVILRCVPISNHLYFYWYRQILGQKVEFLVSFYNNEISEKSEIFDDQFSVERPDGSNFTLKIRSTKLEDSAMYFCASLWGRGATYEQYFGPGTRLTVT.

V and J are TRBV29-1 and TRBJ1-1; D unclear. The ends were cut back, 4 bases at V and 4 bases at J, with 13 bases in the middle. The CDR3 totals 13 residues. Germline lookup yields CDR1 SQVTM and CDR2 ANQGSEA. The CDR3 sequence is CSVVRNLATEAFF. CDR3 DNA sequence: TGCAGCGTTGTTAGGAATTTGGCCACTGAAGCTTTCTTT.

CDR3 sequence (DNA): TGTGCCAGCAGCTGGGCTGGGCCGCCCGGACCTCGGGAGACCCAGTACTTC. Its translation: CASSWAGPPGPRETQYF. The rearrangement uses TRBV5-4 and TRBJ2-5; D not resolved. The V end lost 3 bases, the J end lost 5 bases, and 23 bases lay between the germline ends. The CDR3 length is 17 residues. Germline-derived CDR1 and CDR2 are SGHNT and YYREEE (reference sequence).